Only one count was recorded for the clone carrying this TCR beta chain. Trimming shortened V by 5 bases and J by 2 bases, and 14 bases separated the two germline ends. This CDR3 is 15 amino acids long. The germline V gene has CDR1 SGHAT and CDR2 FQNNGV. The data were obtained in a study of blood T cell repertoires in COVID-19. Across the whole study: COVID-19 samples collected from the United States, Italy and Spain covered acute and convalescent phases.

The assay was immunoSEQ multiplex PCR, and TCRdb's table has in-frame clones only and misses some. Among roughly 61,000 clones listed, 91% were seen once. J is TRBJ2-3 and V is TRBV11-2; possible D gene TRBD2, 5 bases. The clonotype originates from a man in his sixties with acute or convalescent COVID-19. Sequenced: peripheral blood. CDR3 coding DNA: TGTGCCAGCAGCCCAGCGGAATATCCCACAGATACGCAGTATTTT. Its translation is CASSPAEYPTDTQYF.